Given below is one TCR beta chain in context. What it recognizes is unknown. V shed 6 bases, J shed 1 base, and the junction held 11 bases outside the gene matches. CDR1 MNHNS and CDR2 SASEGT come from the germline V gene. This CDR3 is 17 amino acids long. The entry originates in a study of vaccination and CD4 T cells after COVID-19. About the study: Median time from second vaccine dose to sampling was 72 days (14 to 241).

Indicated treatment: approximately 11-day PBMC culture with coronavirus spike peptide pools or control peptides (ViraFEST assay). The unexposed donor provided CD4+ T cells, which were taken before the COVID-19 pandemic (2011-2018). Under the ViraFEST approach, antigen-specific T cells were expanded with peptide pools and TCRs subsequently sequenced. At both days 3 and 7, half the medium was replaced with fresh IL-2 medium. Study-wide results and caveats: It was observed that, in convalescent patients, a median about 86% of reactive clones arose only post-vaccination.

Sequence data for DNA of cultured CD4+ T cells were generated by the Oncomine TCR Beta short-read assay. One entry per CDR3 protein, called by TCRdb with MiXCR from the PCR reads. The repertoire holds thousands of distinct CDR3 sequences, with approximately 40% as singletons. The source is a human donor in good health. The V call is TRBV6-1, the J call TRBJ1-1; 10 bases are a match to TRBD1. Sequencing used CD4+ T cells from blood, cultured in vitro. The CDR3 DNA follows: TGTGCCAGCAGCCAAAAGACAGGGGGCTTTAAGAACACTGAAGCTTTCTTT. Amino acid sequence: CASSQKTGGFKNTEAFF.